The rows below give T cell receptor beta chains drawn from one sample of a study of OX40 agonist ivuxolimab in advanced cancers. TCRdb keeps only in-frame clones here, not all; method: immunoSEQ multiplex PCR. The top ten clones hold about 4.6% of a sample with 70,000 to 80,000 clones, 81% of them seen once. Sample: CD4+ or CD8+ T cells sorted from blood, taken in a trial of the OX40 agonist ivuxolimab. Every receptor here comes from an adult with an advanced solid tumor such as melanoma, head and neck, liver or kidney cancer. Each CDR3 is given with its conserved first and last residue. A clone size is listed for some rows: how often the clone was seen (once, few, many), or a class if it is expanded.

v_gene	abundance	j_gene	len	CDR3aa
TRBV30	NA	TRBJ1-5	13	CAWSGQTNQPQHF
TRBV19	NA	TRBJ2-1	15	CASSGGTGGNNEQFF
TRBV10-3	few	TRBJ1-1	14	CAISVRETNTEAFF
TRBV5-6	NA	TRBJ2-7	14	CASSLVPGSYEQYF
TRBV27	NA	TRBJ1-2	13	CASSFNRAVGYTF
TRBV7-2	NA	TRBJ1-4	14	CASSSGGAGEKLFF
TRBV5-6	NA	TRBJ1-2	15	CASSLVGIRDYGYTF
TRBV7-2	NA	TRBJ1-2	14	CASSLGFRGDGYTF
TRBV9	NA	TRBJ2-3	13	CASSSHRAPTQYF
TRBV6-5	NA	TRBJ2-3	12	CAAGGPTDTQYF
TRBV7-2	NA	TRBJ1-6	17	CASSRAGHGAYNSPLHF
TRBV5-1	NA	TRBJ1-6	14	CASSFGGKDSPLHF
TRBV6-5	NA	TRBJ2-7	15	CASSYSMGSAYEQYF
TRBV28	NA	TRBJ2-7	15	CASSLGGGGIYEQYF
TRBV5-4	NA	TRBJ2-3	15	CASSPEGQPRDTQYF
TRBV11-3	NA	TRBJ1-1	14	CASSPPEGGTEAFF
TRBV19	NA	TRBJ2-4	12	CASSMGEGRQYF
TRBV5-8	NA	TRBJ1-5	15	CASSLEGISNQPQHF
TRBV5-4	NA	TRBJ2-2	16	CASTRGGTGLTGELFF
TRBV19	NA	TRBJ2-3	13	CASSSGGADTQYF
TRBV5-8	NA	TRBJ2-7	15	CASRSTGQGTHEQYF
TRBV29-1	NA	TRBJ1-1	14	CSGWTGGVNSEAFF
TRBV9	NA	TRBJ2-5	17	CASSAGLAGGPAETQYF
TRBV29-1	few	TRBJ2-1	14	CSVEGTRRPNEQFF
TRBV12-5	NA	TRBJ1-1	16	CANGLLPGRGVTEAFF
TRBV5-8	NA	TRBJ1-6	15	CASSLGTDKFSPLHF
TRBV5-4	NA	TRBJ1-3	15	CASSSGQDGGNTIYF
TRBV19	NA	TRBJ1-6	15	CASMRKTTGDSPLHF
TRBV18	NA	TRBJ2-3	14	CASTGGTLSDTQYF
TRBV28	few	TRBJ1-2	14	CASKVLDRHYGYTF
TRBV6-1	NA	TRBJ1-2	14	CASSEVRTAAGYTF
TRBV28	NA	TRBJ1-2	15	CASSWGQQRYYGYTF
TRBV9	NA	TRBJ2-1	16	CASSVGLAGGYNEQFF
TRBV16	NA	TRBJ1-1	15	CASSQSYQGGAEAFF
TRBV4-2	NA	TRBJ2-2	16	CASSQGQGSGTGELFF
TRBV2	once	TRBJ2-5	14	CASSGTGVWETQYF
TRBV4-1	few	TRBJ1-5	16	CASSQGSGQGSQPQHF
TRBV4-3	NA	TRBJ2-5	15	CASSQEPSQQETQYF
TRBV6-1	NA	TRBJ2-5	12	CAMGPGQETQYF
TRBV18	NA	TRBJ1-2	13	CASSPDSYYGYTF